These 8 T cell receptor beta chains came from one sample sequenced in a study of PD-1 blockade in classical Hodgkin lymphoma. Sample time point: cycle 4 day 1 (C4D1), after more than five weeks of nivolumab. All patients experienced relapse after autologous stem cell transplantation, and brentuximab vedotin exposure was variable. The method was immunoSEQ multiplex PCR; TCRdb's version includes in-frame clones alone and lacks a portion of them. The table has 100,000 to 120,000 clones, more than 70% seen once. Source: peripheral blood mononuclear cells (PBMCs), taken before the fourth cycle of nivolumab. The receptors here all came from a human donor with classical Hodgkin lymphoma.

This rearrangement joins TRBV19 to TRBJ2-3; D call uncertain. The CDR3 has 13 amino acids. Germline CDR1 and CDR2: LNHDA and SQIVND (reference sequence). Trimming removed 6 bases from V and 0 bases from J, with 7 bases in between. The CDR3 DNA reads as TGTGCCAGTAGGGGTACTAGCACAGATACGCAGTATTTT. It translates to CASRGTSTDTQYF.

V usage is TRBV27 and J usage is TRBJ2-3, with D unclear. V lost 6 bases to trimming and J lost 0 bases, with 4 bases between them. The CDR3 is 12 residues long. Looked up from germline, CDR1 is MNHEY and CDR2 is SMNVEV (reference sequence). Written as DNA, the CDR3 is TGTGCCAGCAGACCTAGCACAGATACGCAGTATTTT. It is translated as CASRPSTDTQYF.

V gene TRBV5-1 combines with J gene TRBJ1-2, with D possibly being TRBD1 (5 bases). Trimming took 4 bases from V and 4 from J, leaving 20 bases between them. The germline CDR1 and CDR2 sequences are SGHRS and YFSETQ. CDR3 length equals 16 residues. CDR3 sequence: CASSARGIQQGYGYTF. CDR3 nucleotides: TGCGCCAGCAGCGCACGGGGCATCCAGCAGGGCTATGGCTACACCTTC.

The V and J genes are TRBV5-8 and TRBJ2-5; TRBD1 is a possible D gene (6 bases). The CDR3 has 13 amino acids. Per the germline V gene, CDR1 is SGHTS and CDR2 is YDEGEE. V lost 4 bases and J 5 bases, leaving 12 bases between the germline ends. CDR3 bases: TGTGCCAGCAGCCTCCAGGGGTCGGAGACCCAGTACTTC. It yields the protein CASSLQGSETQYF.

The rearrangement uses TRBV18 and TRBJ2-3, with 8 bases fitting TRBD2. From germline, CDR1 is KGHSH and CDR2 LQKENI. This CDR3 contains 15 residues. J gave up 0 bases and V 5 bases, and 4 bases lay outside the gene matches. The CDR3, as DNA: TGTGCCAGCTCATTACTAGCGGATAGCACAGATACGCAGTATTTT. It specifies CASSLLADSTDTQYF. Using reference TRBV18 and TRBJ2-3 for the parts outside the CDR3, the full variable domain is NAGVMQNPRHLVRRRGQEARLRCSPMKGHSHVYWYRQLPEEGLKFMVYLQKENIIDESGMPKERFSAEFPKEGPSILRIQQVVRGDSAAYFCASSLLADSTDTQYFGPGTRLTVL.

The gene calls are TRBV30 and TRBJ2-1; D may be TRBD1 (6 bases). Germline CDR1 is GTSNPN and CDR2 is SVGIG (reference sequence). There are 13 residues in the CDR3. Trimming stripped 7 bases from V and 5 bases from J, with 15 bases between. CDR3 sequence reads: CASTDRSNNEQFF. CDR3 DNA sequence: TGTGCCTCGACTGACAGGAGCAACAATGAGCAGTTCTTC.

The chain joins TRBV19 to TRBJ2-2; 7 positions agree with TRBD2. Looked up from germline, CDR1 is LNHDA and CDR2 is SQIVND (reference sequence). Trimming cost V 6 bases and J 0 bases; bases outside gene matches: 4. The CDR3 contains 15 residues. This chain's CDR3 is CASRESGANTGELFF. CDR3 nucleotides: TGTGCCAGTAGGGAGAGCGGGGCGAACACCGGGGAGCTGTTTTTT.

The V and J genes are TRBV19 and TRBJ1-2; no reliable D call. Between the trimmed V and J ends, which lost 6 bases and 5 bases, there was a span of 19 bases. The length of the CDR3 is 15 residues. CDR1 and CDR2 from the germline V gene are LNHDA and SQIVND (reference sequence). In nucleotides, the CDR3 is TGTGCCAGTAGCCTCGACTTCGGACCGACTTATGGCTACACCTTC. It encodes CASSLDFGPTYGYTF.